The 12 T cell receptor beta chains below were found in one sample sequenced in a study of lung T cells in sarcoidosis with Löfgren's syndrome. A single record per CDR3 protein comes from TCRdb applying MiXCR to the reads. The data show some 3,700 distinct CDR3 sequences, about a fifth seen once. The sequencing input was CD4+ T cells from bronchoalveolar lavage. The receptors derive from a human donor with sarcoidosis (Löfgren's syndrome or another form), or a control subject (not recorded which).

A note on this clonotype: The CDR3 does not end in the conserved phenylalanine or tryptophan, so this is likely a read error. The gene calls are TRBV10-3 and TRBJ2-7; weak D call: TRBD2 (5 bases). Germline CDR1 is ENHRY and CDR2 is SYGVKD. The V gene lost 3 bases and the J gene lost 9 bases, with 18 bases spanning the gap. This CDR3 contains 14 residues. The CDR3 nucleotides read TGTGCCATCAGTGAAAGGCTCAGCGGCAACGGGCAGTACCTC. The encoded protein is CAISERLSGNGQYL.

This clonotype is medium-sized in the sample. CDR3 DNA: TGTGCCACCGAGAGCGGGGGGGAGGCTACGCAGTATTTT. This gives the protein CATESGGEATQYF. The chain employs TRBV10-3 and TRBJ2-3; 10 bases align to TRBD2. Germline CDR1 is ENHRY and CDR2 is SYGVKD. V gave up 10 bases and J gave up 8 bases; unmatched junction bases: 9. This CDR3 is 13 amino acids long.

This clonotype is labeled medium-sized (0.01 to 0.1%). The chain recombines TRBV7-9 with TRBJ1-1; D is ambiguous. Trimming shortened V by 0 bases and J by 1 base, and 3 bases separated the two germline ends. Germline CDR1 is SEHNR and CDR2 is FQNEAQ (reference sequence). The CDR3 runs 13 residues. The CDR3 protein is CASSLAGNTEAFF. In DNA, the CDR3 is TGTGCCAGCAGCTTAGCAGGGAACACTGAAGCTTTCTTT. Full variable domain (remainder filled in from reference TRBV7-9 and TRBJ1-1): DTGVSQNPRHKITKRGQNVTFRCDPISEHNRLYWYRQTLGQGPEFLTYFQNEAQLEKSRLLSDRFSAERPKGSFSTLEIQRTEQGDSAMYLCASSLAGNTEAFFGQGTRLTVV.

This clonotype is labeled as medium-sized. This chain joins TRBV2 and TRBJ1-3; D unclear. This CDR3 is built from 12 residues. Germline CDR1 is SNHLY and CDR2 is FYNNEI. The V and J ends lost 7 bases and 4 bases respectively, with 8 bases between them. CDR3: CASISQGNTIYF. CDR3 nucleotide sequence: TGTGCCAGCATCAGTCAGGGAAACACCATATATTTT.

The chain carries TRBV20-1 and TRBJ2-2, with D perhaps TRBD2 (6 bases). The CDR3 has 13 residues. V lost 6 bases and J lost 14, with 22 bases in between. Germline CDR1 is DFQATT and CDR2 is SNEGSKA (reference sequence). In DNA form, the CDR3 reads TGCAGTGCGGGAACTCGTAGAGCCGGGGGTCTGTTTTTT. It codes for CSAGTRRAGGLFF.

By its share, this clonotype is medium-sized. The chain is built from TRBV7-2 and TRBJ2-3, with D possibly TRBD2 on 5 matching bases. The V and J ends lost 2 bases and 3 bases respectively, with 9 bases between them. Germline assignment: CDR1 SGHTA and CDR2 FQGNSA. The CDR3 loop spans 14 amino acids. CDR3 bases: TGTGCCAGCAGCTTAAACGGGAAAACAGATACGCAGTATTTT. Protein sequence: CASSLNGKTDTQYF.

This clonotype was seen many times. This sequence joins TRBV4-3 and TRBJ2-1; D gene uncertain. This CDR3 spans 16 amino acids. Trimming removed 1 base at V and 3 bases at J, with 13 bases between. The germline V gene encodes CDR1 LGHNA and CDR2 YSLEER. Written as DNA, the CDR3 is TGCGCCAGCAGCCAAGTTTCGGGTGTGCGCTACAATGAGCAGTTCTTC. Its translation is CASSQVSGVRYNEQFF.

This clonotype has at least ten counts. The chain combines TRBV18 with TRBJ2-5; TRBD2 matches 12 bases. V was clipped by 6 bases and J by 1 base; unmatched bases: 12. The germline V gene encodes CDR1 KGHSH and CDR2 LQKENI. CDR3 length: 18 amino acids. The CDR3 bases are TGTGCCAGCTCGCGAATCCTACCGGGACTAGCGGGCCAAGAGACCCAGTACTTC. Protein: CASSRILPGLAGQETQYF.

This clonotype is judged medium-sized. CDR3 DNA sequence: TGTGCCATCAGTGAATCCAGGGGGAATGGCTACACCTTC. It is translated as CAISESRGNGYTF. V gene TRBV10-3 combines with J gene TRBJ1-2, with TRBD1 matching over 7 bases. CDR3 size: 13 residues. Per germline, CDR1 ENHRY and CDR2 SYGVKD. J was trimmed by 6 bases and V by 3 bases; bases with no gene match: 4.

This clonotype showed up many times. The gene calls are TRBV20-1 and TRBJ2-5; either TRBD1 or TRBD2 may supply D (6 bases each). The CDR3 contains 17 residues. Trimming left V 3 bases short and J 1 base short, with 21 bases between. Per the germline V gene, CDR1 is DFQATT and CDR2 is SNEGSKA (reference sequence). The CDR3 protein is CSASPLSFGGLQETQYF. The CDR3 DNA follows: TGCAGTGCTAGTCCCTTATCTTTCGGGGGCCTCCAAGAGACCCAGTACTTC.

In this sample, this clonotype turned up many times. The CDR3 DNA reads TGTGCCAGTACGCGTATGGGCCTAGGCACCGGGGAGCTGTTTTTT. It codes for CASTRMGLGTGELFF. V is TRBV19 and J is TRBJ2-2, with D uncertain. Per germline, CDR1 LNHDA and CDR2 SQIVND (reference sequence). CDR3 size: 15 residues. Trimming cost V 7 bases and J 4 bases, with 16 bases left between them. Together with reference TRBV19 and TRBJ2-2, the CDR3 gives the full variable domain: DGGITQSPKYLFRKEGQNVTLSCEQNLNHDAMYWYRQDPGQGLRLIYYSQIVNDFQKGDIAEGYSVSREKKESFPLTVTSAQKNPTAFYLCASTRMGLGTGELFFGEGSRLTVL.

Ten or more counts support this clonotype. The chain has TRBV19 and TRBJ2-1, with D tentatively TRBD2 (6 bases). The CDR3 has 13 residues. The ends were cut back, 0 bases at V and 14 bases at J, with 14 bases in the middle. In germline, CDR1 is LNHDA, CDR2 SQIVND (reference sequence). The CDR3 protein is CASSIDRGTSKFF. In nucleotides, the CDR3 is TGTGCCAGTAGTATAGACCGGGGGACCTCAAAGTTCTTC.